The clone carrying this TCR beta chain was seen a handful of times. Its antigen is not identified. This CDR3 has 15 amino acids. Trimming stripped 4 bases from V and 1 base from J, with 13 bases between. Germline CDR1 and CDR2: SEHNR and FQNEAQ (reference sequence). This entry is derived from a study of post-analysis software for immune sequencing data. Regarding the study as a whole: Controls showed lower frequencies than patients for roughly five TRBV segments, and TRBV5-6, TRBV5-1 and TRBV20-1 were among these. Versus controls, multiple sclerosis patients showed significantly lower diversity (normalized Chao1). Samples from a shared batch, those prepared together, strongly co-clustered by F measure.

Sequencing libraries made from TCR beta cDNA carried unique molecular identifiers. Out of roughly 0.95 to 11 million T cells, roughly 0.5 million cDNA molecules were generated. TCRdb passed the PCR reads through MiXCR, listing each CDR3 protein once. The sample has 380,000 or so distinct CDR3 sequences, 30% to 45% seen once. The sequence was obtained from a girl between 5 and 17 years old with multiple sclerosis. This rearrangement joins TRBV7-9 to TRBJ1-1; possibly TRBD1 for D (6 bases). What was sequenced was blood. CDR3 sequence reads: CASSSPGQANTEAFF. The CDR3 DNA sequence: TGTGCCAGCAGCTCCCCGGGACAAGCGAACACTGAAGCTTTCTTT.